This T cell receptor (beta chain) was profiled in a study of blood T cell repertoires in COVID-19. On the study more broadly: Samples taken during acute and convalescent COVID-19 were collected in the United States, Italy and Spain. T cells, B-cell-depleted T cells, or PBMCs provided the cDNA or gDNA that served as material.

Per the germline V gene, CDR1 is SGHTA and CDR2 is FQGNSA. The trim removed 2 bases at V and 5 bases at J, leaving 5 bases unmatched. This CDR3 has 15 residues. Authors' methods: It was from reference gene primer amplification that nucleated cell counts were estimated. TCRdb keeps only in-frame clones here, not all; method: immunoSEQ multiplex PCR. That table is the source of V, J and clone size, and D and trimming were worked out from the DNA. The profile shows 15,000 to 20,000 clones, about 88% of them singletons. Sequencing was carried out using peripheral blood. The sequence derives from a man between 70 and 80 years old with acute or convalescent COVID-19. The chain combines TRBV7-2 with TRBJ2-1; 8 positions agree with TRBD2. This CDR3 reads CASSLLLAEHNEQFF. In DNA form, the CDR3 reads TGTGCCAGCAGCTTATTACTAGCGGAGCACAATGAGCAGTTCTTC.